The 30 T cell receptor beta chains reported below all come from one sample, sequenced in a study of CD8 T cells in ankylosing spondylitis. TCRdb reprocessed the 5' RACE reads via MiXCR and lists one record per CDR3 protein. The repertoire holds 150,000 to 250,000 distinct CDR3 sequences, with 9.5% to 15% as singletons. Material for sequencing was blood, either unsorted or a sorted T cell fraction (not recorded which). The receptor set was obtained from a male donor with ankylosing spondylitis or in good health (not recorded which).

Only a few counts were recorded for this clonotype. The genes are TRBV11-3 and TRBJ2-1; a weak D match, TRBD2 (5 bases). V dropped 3 bases and J dropped 10 bases, with 10 bases sitting between them. The CDR3 loop spans 12 amino acids. Germline CDR1 SGHNT, CDR2 YENEEA. The CDR3 region is CASSFPSGEQFF. The CDR3, as DNA: TGTGCCAGCAGCTTCCCTTCGGGGGAGCAGTTCTTC. The full variable domain, its missing parts supplied by reference TRBV11-3 and TRBJ2-1, is EAGVVQSPRYKIIEKKQPVAFWCNPISGHNTLYWYLQNLGQGPELLIRYENEEAVDDSQLPKDRFSAERLKGVDSTLKIQPAELGDSAVYLCASSFPSGEQFFGPGTRLTVL.

J is TRBJ1-3 and V is TRBV7-9; D remains ambiguous. Germline-derived CDR1 and CDR2 are SEHNR and FQNEAQ (reference sequence). This CDR3 comprises 12 residues. V dropped 1 base and J dropped 3 bases, with 1 base sitting between them. The CDR3 nucleotides read TGTGCCAGCAGCTTAGTTGGAAACACCATATATTTT. Translated, it gives CASSLVGNTIYF.

This clonotype was seen a few times. This sequence joins TRBV27 and TRBJ1-1; D uncertain. V was pared by 7 bases and J by 1 base, with 10 bases between. The germline V gene encodes CDR1 MNHEY and CDR2 SMNVEV (reference sequence). CDR3 length: 13 residues. This CDR3 is CASTSLSNTEAFF. The CDR3 DNA is TGTGCCAGCACGTCTCTATCGAACACTGAAGCTTTCTTT.

This clonotype occurred a few times. J is TRBJ2-1 and V is TRBV6-1, with D possibly matching TRBD2 (5 bases). The germline V and J ends were trimmed by 5 bases and 8 bases, with 13 bases remaining between them. The CDR3 length is 13 residues. Germline V gene sequence: CDR1 MNHNS, CDR2 SASEGT. CDR3 nucleotides: TGTGCCAGCAGTCGGATACCCGGGGATGAGCAGTTCTTC. Translated, it gives CASSRIPGDEQFF.

This sequence joins TRBV5-1 and TRBJ1-1, with 9 bases matching TRBD1. V was clipped by 4 bases and J by 4 bases; unmatched bases: 14. The CDR3 runs to 17 residues. Germline CDR1 SGHRS, CDR2 YFSETQ. Here the CDR3 reads CASSLGTGYMMGTEAFF. The CDR3 DNA sequence: TGCGCCAGCAGCCTCGGGACAGGGTATATGATGGGCACTGAAGCTTTCTTT.

This clonotype was seen a few times. The chain recombines TRBV10-2 with TRBJ1-1; 9 nucleotides align to TRBD1. V shed 7 bases and J 1 base; nucleotides not matched to a gene: 4. The CDR3 sequence is 14 residues long. Germline V gene sequence: CDR1 WSHSY, CDR2 SAAADI. CDR3 sequence: CASNTGGRNTEAFF. CDR3 sequence (DNA): TGCGCCAGCAATACAGGGGGCAGGAACACTGAAGCTTTCTTT.

This clonotype was detected a few times. The gene calls are TRBV7-9 and TRBJ1-4; no definite D call. This CDR3 region has 15 residues. Trimming took 5 bases from V and 7 from J, leaving 17 bases between them. CDR1 is SEHNR, CDR2 FQNEAQ, per germline (reference sequence). Here the CDR3 reads CASSPYPKGSEKLFF. In nucleotides, the CDR3 is TGTGCCAGCAGCCCATACCCTAAAGGGAGTGAAAAACTGTTTTTT. Supplemented by reference TRBV7-9 and TRBJ1-4, the full variable domain reads DTGVSQNPRHKITKRGQNVTFRCDPISEHNRLYWYRQTLGQGPEFLTYFQNEAQLEKSRLLSDRFSAERPKGSFSTLEIQRTEQGDSAMYLCASSPYPKGSEKLFFGSGTQLSVL.

This clonotype has just a few counts. The rearrangement links TRBV7-6 to TRBJ2-3; 8 bases line up with TRBD2. Germline lookup yields CDR1 SGHVS and CDR2 FNYEAQ. V shed 2 bases, J shed 3 bases, and the junction held 10 bases outside the gene matches. The CDR3 sequence is 17 residues long. The CDR3 DNA reads TGTGCCAGCAGCTTATTCGGGAGGGCCGAAAGAACAGATACGCAGTATTTT. Protein product: CASSLFGRAERTDTQYF.

The chain combines TRBV12-3 or TRBV12-4 with TRBJ2-7, with D possibly being TRBD1 or TRBD2 (5 bases each). The CDR3 spans 13 residues. V was shortened by 1 base and J by 6 bases, with 10 bases between the two germline ends. The CDR3 is CASSLGSGAEQYF. The CDR3 coding sequence is TGTGCCAGCAGTTTAGGTTCCGGGGCCGAGCAGTACTTC.

This clonotype has a count of ten or more. The CDR3 reads CASSFAGGADTQYF. The CDR3 nucleotides are TGTGCCAGCAGTTTCGCGGGGGGCGCAGATACGCAGTATTTT. The chain is built from TRBV27 and TRBJ2-3; TRBD2 agrees at 8 bases. Losses at the gene ends were 3 bases for V and 4 bases for J; bases not matched to a gene: 3. Germline V gives CDR1 MNHEY, CDR2 SMNVEV (reference sequence). The CDR3 is 14 amino acids.

CDR3 protein: CASSLNGGVQPQHF. The CDR3 nucleotides are TGTGCCAGCAGCTTAAACGGGGGTGTCCAGCCCCAGCATTTT. The chain joins TRBV7-6 to TRBJ1-5, with D maybe TRBD1 (5 bases). Trimming cost V 2 bases and J 7 bases, with 12 bases left between them. This CDR3 contains 14 residues. Germline lookup yields CDR1 SGHVS and CDR2 FNYEAQ.

This clonotype showed up many times. This sequence joins TRBV29-1 and TRBJ1-2; D is ambiguous. The CDR3 length is 11 residues. V was trimmed by 1 base and J by 8 bases, leaving 8 bases between them. Germline loops: CDR1 SQVTM, CDR2 ANQGSEA. Here the CDR3 reads CSVEVSPGYTF. CDR3 DNA: TGCAGCGTTGAAGTTTCCCCAGGCTACACCTTC. Combining the CDR3 with reference TRBV29-1 and TRBJ1-2 gives the whole variable domain SAVISQKPSRDICQRGTSLTIQCQVDSQVTMMFWYRQQPGQSLTLIATANQGSEATYESGFVIDKFPISRPNLTFSTLTVSNMSPEDSSIYLCSVEVSPGYTFGSGTRLTVV.

This clonotype turned up a few times. The V gene is TRBV20-1, the J gene TRBJ1-1; 7 positions agree with TRBD1. With V trimmed by 7 bases and J by 0 bases, 14 bases remained unmatched. This CDR3 comprises 16 residues. The germline CDR1 and CDR2 sequences are DFQATT and SNEGSKA (reference sequence). This CDR3 reads CSVPVEGAYMNTEAFF. CDR3 coding DNA: TGCAGTGTCCCGGTAGAGGGGGCTTACATGAACACTGAAGCTTTCTTT.

This clonotype has a handful of counts. V usage is TRBV6-5 and J usage is TRBJ2-7; the D gene is possibly TRBD1 (6 bases). This CDR3 is built from 14 residues. Germline CDR1 reads MNHEY; CDR2 reads SVGAGI. The germline V and J ends were trimmed by 2 bases and 5 bases, with 13 bases remaining between them. The CDR3 nucleotides are TGTGCCAGCAGTTACGGGCAGGGGAAGGACGAGCAGTACTTC. Protein: CASSYGQGKDEQYF.

The rearrangement joins TRBV12-3 or TRBV12-4 to TRBJ2-2; D unclear. V lost 8 bases, J lost 7 bases, and 17 bases lay in between. CDR3 size: 14 residues. The CDR3 DNA sequence: TGTGCCAGCTGTGTGGGTTTCCCTGTCGGGGAGCTGTTTTTT. It specifies CASCVGFPVGELFF.

This clonotype was counted only a few times. The chain is built from TRBV12-5 and TRBJ2-2; TRBD1 agrees at 9 bases. V shed 1 base and J 3 bases; nucleotides not matched to a gene: 0. Germline V gene lookup returns CDR1 LGHNT and CDR2 FRNRAP. The CDR3 runs to 15 residues. In nucleotides, the CDR3 is TGTGCTAGTGGTTTGGGACAGGGGGACACCGGGGAGCTGTTTTTT. It specifies CASGLGQGDTGELFF.

J is TRBJ2-3 and V is TRBV20-1; TRBD2 matches 11 bases. Losses at the gene ends were 3 bases for V and 4 bases for J; bases not matched to a gene: 12. Germline V gene sequence: CDR1 DFQATT, CDR2 SNEGSKA (reference sequence). The CDR3 contains 17 residues. This CDR3 is CSASPFSSGRASDTQYF. CDR3 nucleotides: TGCAGTGCTAGCCCGTTCAGTAGCGGGAGGGCCTCAGATACGCAGTATTTT.

This clonotype occurred many times. The CDR3 nucleotides are TGTGCCATCAGTGAGGGGAGGTCCTACGAGCAGTACTTC. Its protein product is CAISEGRSYEQYF. J is TRBJ2-7 and V is TRBV10-3; a possible D gene is TRBD2 (6 bases). Trimming pared 2 bases from V and 1 base from J, leaving 6 bases between. The CDR3 consists of 13 residues. CDR1 is ENHRY and CDR2 is SYGVKD in the germline V gene.

The CDR3 DNA reads as TGTGCCAGCAGGGGGGTGTGGGGGGACACTGAAGCTTTCTTT. It translates to CASRGVWGDTEAFF. This chain joins TRBV12-3 or TRBV12-4 and TRBJ1-1; maybe TRBD1 (5 bases). Trimming stripped 6 bases from V and 3 bases from J, with 14 bases between. This CDR3 has 14 amino acids.

The chain is built from TRBV20-1 and TRBJ2-2; D gene uncertain. Germline V gene lookup returns CDR1 DFQATT and CDR2 SNEGSKA (reference sequence). V dropped 0 bases and J dropped 6 bases, with 17 bases sitting between them. CDR3 size: 16 residues. The CDR3 loop is CSARDLEQKGPGELFF. Written as DNA, the CDR3 is TGCAGTGCTAGAGATCTCGAACAGAAAGGACCCGGGGAGCTGTTTTTT.

This chain connects TRBV27 to TRBJ2-3; TRBD2 matches at 14 bases. CDR3 length equals 19 residues. V lost 3 bases and J lost 5; bases outside the gene matches: 13. CDR1 is MNHEY and CDR2 is SMNVEV in the germline V gene (reference sequence). This CDR3 is CASSFSTSGRAPVGDTQYF. Written as DNA, the CDR3 is TGTGCCAGCAGTTTTTCGACTAGCGGGAGGGCCCCCGTAGGAGATACGCAGTATTTT.

The J gene is TRBJ1-1, the V gene TRBV6-1; 7 nucleotides agree with TRBD1. The V gene end was trimmed by 6 bases and the J gene end by 3 bases; junction bases not matched to a gene: 10. The CDR3 length is 15 residues. The germline CDR1 and CDR2 sequences are MNHNS and SASEGT. CDR3 DNA: TGTGCCAGCAGACCCCGACAGGGAGTACACACTGAAGCTTTCTTT. Its translation is CASRPRQGVHTEAFF.

This clonotype was observed a few times. The rearrangement uses TRBV4-1 and TRBJ1-1; 8 bases agree with TRBD1. Germline CDR1 MGHRA, CDR2 YSYEKL. The CDR3 has 14 amino acids. With 2 bases clipped from V and 7 bases from J, the junction kept 6 bases outside the gene matches. CDR3: CASSQSGGLGEAFF. The CDR3 DNA reads TGCGCCAGCAGCCAATCAGGGGGCTTGGGTGAAGCTTTCTTT.

This chain connects TRBV6-1 to TRBJ1-2; no clear D. The V gene lost 7 bases and the J gene lost 5 bases, with 14 bases spanning the gap. Germline CDR1 MNHNS, CDR2 SASEGT. The length of the CDR3 is 13 residues. CDR3: CASISRRSYGYTF. Written as DNA, the CDR3 is TGTGCCAGCATAAGCCGACGGTCATATGGCTACACCTTC.

This chain joins TRBV11-2 and TRBJ2-7; D remains unclear. Germline V gene sequence: CDR1 SGHAT, CDR2 FQNNGV. Between the trimmed V and J ends, which lost 2 bases and 1 base, there was a span of 12 bases. This CDR3 comprises 15 residues. CDR3 nucleotide sequence: TGTGCCAGCAGCTTAATGAAGTTGGGATCCTACGAGCAGTACTTC. It is translated as CASSLMKLGSYEQYF.

V is TRBV19 and J is TRBJ2-7; TRBD1 aligns across 9 bases. Germline V gene data show CDR1 as LNHDA and CDR2 as SQIVND (reference sequence). The CDR3 has 15 residues. After removal of 1 base from V and 5 bases from J, the junction contained 6 bases not matched to a gene. The DNA of the CDR3 is TGTGCCAGTAGTATAGCCGGGACAGGGTCCAACGAGCAGTACTTC. It codes for CASSIAGTGSNEQYF. Using reference TRBV19 and TRBJ2-7 for the parts outside the CDR3, the full variable domain is DGGITQSPKYLFRKEGQNVTLSCEQNLNHDAMYWYRQDPGQGLRLIYYSQIVNDFQKGDIAEGYSVSREKKESFPLTVTSAQKNPTAFYLCASSIAGTGSNEQYFGPGTRLTVT.

This clonotype occurred a few times. In DNA form, the CDR3 reads TGTGCCAGCAGCTTGGCGGTTAGGGACCCCGCCTACTACAATGAGCAGTTCTTC. This gives the protein CASSLAVRDPAYYNEQFF. The chain uses TRBV5-5 and TRBJ2-1; D tentatively reads TRBD1 or TRBD2 (5 bases each). The germline V gene encodes CDR1 SGHKS and CDR2 YYEKEE (reference sequence). V lost 0 bases and J 3 bases, leaving 19 bases between the germline ends. The CDR3 consists of 18 residues.

This clonotype was seen a handful of times. Sequence at one end of the junction differs from germline and may be a read error. The V and J genes are TRBV20-1 and TRBJ2-5; D assignment may be TRBD1 or TRBD2 (5 bases each). There are 11 residues in the CDR3. Germline CDR1 DFQATT, CDR2 SNEGSKA (reference sequence). Written as DNA, the CDR3 is TGCAGTGCTAGATTCTCCGGGACGGCCAACTTC. It translates to CSARFSGTANF.

This clonotype has ten or more counts. The chain combines TRBV12-3 or TRBV12-4 with TRBJ1-1; TRBD1 matches 8 bases. CDR3 length equals 14 residues. V lost 6 bases and J lost 5; bases outside the gene matches: 8. CDR3 sequence: CASRLAQGVTEAFF. The CDR3, as DNA: TGTGCCAGCAGGTTGGCACAGGGGGTAACTGAAGCTTTCTTT.

This clonotype appeared a few times. The rearrangement links TRBV5-1 to TRBJ2-3; 11 bases agree with TRBD2. Germline V gene lookup returns CDR1 SGHRS and CDR2 YFSETQ. The CDR3 runs to 16 residues. J lost 4 bases, V lost 1 base, and 5 bases had no gene match. The DNA for the CDR3 is TGCGCCAGCAGCTTGAATAGCGGGAGGGGGTCAGATACGCAGTATTTT. Its translation: CASSLNSGRGSDTQYF.